This is a list of T cell receptor beta chains from one sample in a study of tumor-infiltrating lymphocytes in localized non-small cell lung cancer. Profiled with immunoSEQ multiplex PCR; TCRdb holds only in-frame clones, not every one. The table has some 10,000 clones, around 64% seen once. Sequencing was carried out using uninvolved lung tissue not adjacent to the tumor. Source of these receptors: a human donor with non-small cell lung cancer. The CDR3 runs from the conserved cysteine through the conserved F or W. The D gene is left open where the match is weak. Clone sizes are given selectively: once, few, many, or a class where the clone is expanded.

d_gene,abundance,v_gene,j_gene,CDR3aa,CDR3nt
-,-,TRBV27,TRBJ2-7,CASRSRGTSSYEQYF,TGTGCCAGCAGATCCCGCGGGACGAGCTCCTACGAGCAGTACTTC
TRBD2,few,TRBV7-3,TRBJ2-1,CASSNSGGAIHEQFF,TGTGCCAGCAGCAATAGCGGGGGGGCGATTCATGAGCAGTTCTTC
TRBD1,-,TRBV6-6,TRBJ2-7,CASNNPGQGQEQYF,TGTGCCAGCAATAACCCGGGACAGGGGCAAGAGCAGTACTTC
-,-,TRBV10-2,TRBJ1-5,CASGQDYSNQPQHF,TGCGCCAGCGGACAAGATTATAGCAATCAGCCCCAGCATTTT
-,few,TRBV19,TRBJ2-5,CASSPLGPSGETQYF,TGTGCCAGTAGTCCACTCGGGCCCAGCGGGGAGACCCAGTACTTC
-,medium-sized,TRBV11-3,TRBJ2-1,CASSLLGNEQFF,TGTGCCAGCAGCTTACTGGGGAATGAGCAGTTCTTC
-,-,TRBV7-9,TRBJ2-7,CASSWDSRAYEQYF,TGTGCCAGCAGCTGGGACTCGCGTGCCTACGAGCAGTACTTC
-,-,TRBV6-5,TRBJ1-1,CASSPQGENTEAFF,TGTGCCAGCAGCCCGCAGGGAGAAAACACTGAAGCTTTCTTT
-,-,TRBV11-2,TRBJ2-1,CASSLSSGLQFF,TGTGCCAGCAGCTTAAGCTCCGGCTTGCAGTTCTTC
-,few,TRBV2,TRBJ1-1,CASSEDRAGNTEAFF,TGTGCCAGCAGTGAAGACCGGGCGGGGAACACTGAAGCTTTCTTT
-,-,TRBV28,TRBJ2-2,CASLKGSGELFF,TGTGCCAGCCTTAAGGGGAGCGGGGAGCTGTTTTTT
TRBD1,few,TRBV23-1,TRBJ1-5,CASSQSGTGEQPQHF,TGCGCCAGCAGTCAATCGGGGACAGGGGAACAGCCCCAGCATTTT
TRBD1,once,TRBV2,TRBJ1-5,CASRGQGIGQPQHF,TGTGCCAGCAGGGGACAGGGAATTGGACAGCCCCAGCATTTT
-,-,TRBV5-1,TRBJ1-4,CASSLQATNEKLFF,TGCGCCAGCAGCTTGCAGGCAACTAATGAAAAACTGTTTTTT
TRBD1,-,TRBV4-3,TRBJ1-1,CASSQGTGTNTEAFF,TGCGCCAGCAGCCAGGGGACAGGGACCAACACTGAAGCTTTCTTT
-,-,TRBV7-9,TRBJ1-6,CASSPGASSPLHF,TGTGCCAGCAGCCCGGGAGCAAGTTCACCCCTCCACTTT
TRBD2,-,TRBV11-3,TRBJ2-2,CASSLIAGASNTGELFF,TGTGCCAGCAGCTTAATAGCGGGGGCTTCGAACACCGGGGAGCTGTTTTTT
TRBD1,-,TRBV9,TRBJ1-2,CASSTFGTDGYTF,TGTGCCAGCAGCACCTTTGGGACAGACGGCTACACCTTC
-,few,TRBV29-1,TRBJ2-2,CSVLGTENTGELFF,TGCAGCGTCCTGGGGACGGAAAACACCGGGGAGCTGTTTTTT
-,few,TRBV5-5,TRBJ1-2,CARSLGQNYGYTF,TGTGCCAGAAGCTTGGGGCAGAACTATGGCTACACCTTC
-,-,TRBV28,TRBJ2-3,CASPPRAREWDTQYF,TGTGCCAGTCCTCCCCGCGCGAGGGAGTGGGATACGCAGTATTTT
TRBD1,few,TRBV2,TRBJ2-7,CASGGQGAGEQYF,TGTGCCAGCGGAGGACAGGGGGCCGGCGAGCAGTACTTC
-,-,TRBV27,TRBJ1-1,CASSYAGLEAFF,TGTGCCAGCAGTTATGCAGGACTTGAAGCTTTCTTT
-,-,TRBV6-5,TRBJ1-1,CASMRTKLNTEAFF,TGTGCCAGTATGAGGACAAAGCTGAACACTGAAGCTTTCTTT
-,once,TRBV28,TRBJ2-7,CASSRSGPSDEQYF,TGTGCCAGCAGCCGCAGCGGACCGAGTGACGAGCAGTACTTC
TRBD2,-,TRBV5-1,TRBJ2-1,CASSFGGGAYNEQFF,TGCGCCAGCAGCTTCGGCGGGGGGGCCTACAATGAGCAGTTCTTC
-,few,TRBV10-3,TRBJ2-4,CAISEVQGNIQYF,TGTGCCATCAGTGAGGTCCAGGGAAACATTCAGTACTTC
TRBD2,-,TRBV11-3,TRBJ2-7,CASASGASGGTEHRHEQYF,TGTGCCAGCGCCTCGGGGGCTAGCGGGGGGACCGAACATCGGCACGAGCAGTACTTC
-,-,TRBV29-1,TRBJ1-1,CSALGNTEAFF,TGCAGCGCCTTAGGGAACACTGAAGCTTTCTTT
-,-,TRBV19,TRBJ1-1,CASSIYGQGNTEAFF,TGTGCCAGTAGTATATACGGCCAGGGGAACACTGAAGCTTTCTTT
-,once,TRBV7-9,TRBJ2-7,CASSFQTFHEQYF,TGTGCCAGCAGCTTCCAGACCTTCCACGAGCAGTACTTC
-,-,TRBV6-4,TRBJ2-3,CASSPTGGTDTQYF,TGTGCCAGCAGTCCGACGGGGGGCACAGATACGCAGTATTTT
-,few,TRBV2,TRBJ1-2,CASKGLGYTF,TGTGCCAGCAAGGGGCTTGGCTACACCTTC
TRBD2,few,TRBV19,TRBJ2-3,CAVAGTTDTQYF,TGTGCTGTAGCGGGGACTACAGATACGCAGTATTTT
-,-,TRBV6-6,TRBJ1-2,CASSADSSGRYGYTF,TGTGCCAGCAGTGCGGACAGTTCCGGGAGGTATGGCTACACCTTC
-,few,TRBV5-1,TRBJ2-2,CASNVGNTGELFF,TGCGCCAGCAACGTTGGAAACACCGGGGAGCTGTTTTTT
-,-,TRBV9,TRBJ1-5,CASSPSGWGNQPQHF,TGTGCCAGCAGCCCCTCGGGGTGGGGCAATCAGCCCCAGCATTTT
TRBD1,-,TRBV5-1,TRBJ2-1,CASSLGGTAYNEQFF,TGCGCCAGCAGCTTGGGGGGGACAGCCTACAATGAGCAGTTCTTC
TRBD1,few,TRBV28,TRBJ1-6,CASNTGEHNSPLHF,TGTGCCAGCAATACAGGGGAACATAATTCACCCCTCCACTTT
-,-,TRBV6-5,TRBJ2-7,CASSYGPNYEQYF,TGTGCCAGCAGTTACGGGCCGAACTACGAGCAGTACTTC
-,-,TRBV29-1,TRBJ2-7,CSGQVAHEQYF,TGCAGCGGTCAGGTGGCCCACGAGCAGTACTTC
-,few,TRBV5-1,TRBJ2-7,CASRAHEQYF,TGCGCCAGCAGGGCTCACGAGCAGTACTTC
-,few,TRBV2,TRBJ1-1,CASSDGFTEAFF,TGTGCCAGCAGTGATGGGTTCACTGAAGCTTTCTTT
TRBD1,-,TRBV6-1,TRBJ1-6,CASRKDRAGSPLHF,TGTGCCAGCAGGAAGGACAGGGCGGGTTCACCCCTCCACTTT